Here is one T cell receptor beta chain with its context. The antigen this receptor binds is unknown. Base qualities are not at hand, and no much larger clone is one base apart. The data originate from a study of blood T cell repertoires in COVID-19 (dated by TCRdb to 2020 to 2021). For context, the study as a whole: Collaborator samples came from the United States, Italy and Spain and covered acute and convalescent phases of COVID-19. Where available, HLA class I and class II types were obtained from metadata supplied by the sample provider rather than from assay-based typing. Deeply sampled blood TCRbeta repertoires from subjects exposed to, actively infected with, or recovered from COVID-19 were included in the dataset. The repertoires were released in a freely available public database intended as a resource for research on the immune response to SARS-CoV-2. Samples were obtained from the ongoing ImmuneRACE study (first 160 participants) and from 1,000 to 1,500 subjects provided by 6 global collaborators. Nearly every sample came with metadata listing a de-identified subject ID, COVID-19 status, age in years and sex. The prospective study material was composed of cDNA or gDNA derived from T cells, B-cell-depleted T cells, or PBMCs.

General conclusions and limits of the study: The amount of clinical and demographic metadata varied by source and participant and was provided uncurated.

V gives up 5 bases and J gives up 4 bases, and the segment between their germline ends measures 5 bases. In the germline V gene (reference sequence), CDR1 corresponds to LGHDT and CDR2 to YNNKEL. Counted from cysteine to phenylalanine, this CDR3 has 11 amino acids. Kept here is only the CDR3 DNA, which spans 33 bases and is read in frame from base 1. Each collaborating institution followed its own protocols to collect whole blood in K2EDTA tubes. For TCRbeta analysis, collaborators shipped samples in one of three forms: frozen whole blood, isolated PBMCs, or DNA extracted from either of those sample types. TCRbeta CDR3 regions were amplified from genomic DNA using the immunoSEQ Assay, a bias-controlled multiplex PCR. The authors' analysis ran thus. The number of nucleated cells in each sample was estimated from the amplification of reference gene primers within the assay. Sequence reads were collapsed and filtered to measure the absolute abundance of every unique TCRbeta CDR3 rearrangement. For each sample, productive Simpson clonality was calculated as the square root of Simpson's diversity index across productive rearrangements. The source is immuneACCESS, and TCRdb retained only in-frame sequences with V and J called. Part of the clones is not carried over; for the studies checked, unresolved V genes explain less than half of this, and the remainder is unexplained. That table supplies the V and J calls and clone size; D and trimming were determined from the DNA. The sample table records about 110,000 clones; over 70% of these occur just once. The ten largest clones take up about 0.8% of the sample.

The sequence was collected from a woman aged 65 to 85 with acute or convalescent COVID-19. The source material was peripheral blood. The chain is encoded by TRBV3-1 (or the pseudogene TRBV3-2) joined to TRBJ1-2; a weak D assignment points to TRBD1 (5 bases agree). The nucleotide sequence reads as follows: TGTGCCAGCAGCGACAGCTATGGCTACACCTTC. Its translation reads: CASSDSYGYTF.